A single sample is the source of the 6 T cell receptor beta chains below, sequenced in a study of blood T cell repertoires in COVID-19. Clones were read by immunoSEQ multiplex PCR, and TCRdb kept only the in-frame ones, dropping some. The sample carries approximately 480,000 clones, about 90% recorded once. Sequencing was performed on PBMCs or T cells enriched from blood (not recorded which). These receptors all stem from a woman between 18 and 29 years old who had recovered from COVID-19.

This chain links TRBV29-1 with TRBJ1-1, with D perhaps TRBD1 (5 bases). Germline-derived CDR1 and CDR2 are SQVTM and ANQGSEA. V was trimmed by 5 bases and J by 6 bases, leaving 13 bases between them. This CDR3 is 12 amino acids long. Here the CDR3 reads CSVLGPGAEAFF. Written as DNA, the CDR3 is TGCAGCGTTTTAGGACCGGGGGCTGAAGCTTTCTTT.

On this clone itself: Other DNA sequences in the same sample also yield this CDR3. V and J are TRBV19 and TRBJ1-5; 7 nucleotides match TRBD1. Trimming at V came to 0 bases and at J to 4 bases, leaving 0 bases not matched to a gene. The CDR3 loop spans 14 amino acids. Germline V gene sequence: CDR1 LNHDA, CDR2 SQIVND (reference sequence). The CDR3 sequence is CASSIDRGNQPQHF. CDR3 bases: TGTGCCAGTAGTATAGACAGGGGGAATCAGCCCCAGCATTTT.

V is TRBV4-1 and J is TRBJ1-5, with 10 bases lining up with TRBD1. Germline CDR1 reads MGHRA; CDR2 reads YSYEKL. Unmatched junction bases numbered 10, after V lost 2 bases and J lost 0 bases. This CDR3 is built from 19 residues. In DNA form, the CDR3 reads TGCGCCAGCAGCCAACAACACGGACAGGGGGTCGATAGCAATCAGCCCCAGCATTTT. Amino acid sequence: CASSQQHGQGVDSNQPQHF.

The chain joins TRBV7-6 to TRBJ2-7; a possible D gene is TRBD2 (5 bases). The germline V and J ends were trimmed by 5 bases and 4 bases, with 6 bases remaining between them. Germline assignment: CDR1 SGHVS and CDR2 FNYEAQ. The length of the CDR3 is 11 residues. The CDR3 region has the DNA TGTGCCAGCAGCCGGGGATACGAGCAGTACTTC. Its translation is CASSRGYEQYF.

This sequence joins TRBV30 and TRBJ1-6; D possibly corresponds to TRBD1 (6 bases). Trimming left V 2 bases short and J 10 bases short, with 15 bases between. The CDR3 loop spans 14 amino acids. In germline, CDR1 is GTSNPN, CDR2 SVGIG (reference sequence). In nucleotides, the CDR3 is TGTGCCTGGAGTAAGGGGGGGGCTGGATCACCCCTCCACTTT. It specifies CAWSKGGAGSPLHF.

The chain combines TRBV7-9 with TRBJ1-5, with 9 bases lining up with TRBD1. Germline lookup yields CDR1 SEHNR and CDR2 FQNEAQ (reference sequence). V was pared by 5 bases and J by 0 bases, with 8 bases of the junction left unmatched. This CDR3 has 17 residues. DNA for the CDR3: TGTGCCAGCAGCCCGGGACAGGGACAATATAGCAATCAGCCCCAGCATTTT. Translation gives CASSPGQGQYSNQPQHF. The full variable domain, rest sourced from reference TRBV7-9 and TRBJ1-5, is DTGVSQNPRHKITKRGQNVTFRCDPISEHNRLYWYRQTLGQGPEFLTYFQNEAQLEKSRLLSDRFSAERPKGSFSTLEIQRTEQGDSAMYLCASSPGQGQYSNQPQHFGDGTRLSIL.